A single sample is the source of the 30 T cell receptor beta chains below, sequenced in a study of a mutant IDH1 vaccine in newly diagnosed glioma. These receptors lack a known antigen. The method was immunoSEQ multiplex PCR; TCRdb's version includes in-frame clones alone and lacks a portion of them. The sample contains around 31,000 clones, around 73% of which appear only once. Regarding time point: week 35, safety follow-up. All doses held 300 ug of mutant IDH1 20-mer peptide, with topical imiquimod. Sequencing used PBMCs, obtained from a glioma patient whose treatment included an IDH1 peptide vaccine. The receptor source for this set is a woman in her forties with glioma.

This clone appeared a few times. This chain connects TRBV6-5 to TRBJ1-1; D unresolved. This CDR3 is built from 12 residues. Germline CDR1 is MNHEY and CDR2 is SVGAGI. The V gene lost 5 bases and the J gene lost 5 bases, with 9 bases spanning the gap. The CDR3 sequence: CASSLGMTEAFF. The CDR3 region has the DNA TGTGCCAGCAGTCTCGGGATGACTGAAGCTTTCTTT.

The chain joins TRBV30 to TRBJ2-5; D call uncertain. This CDR3 has 13 residues. The V and J ends lost 0 bases and 3 bases respectively, with 8 bases between them. CDR1 GTSNPN and CDR2 SVGIG come from the germline V gene (reference sequence). CDR3 protein: CAWSVNLKETQYF. The CDR3 DNA is TGTGCCTGGAGTGTAAACCTCAAAGAGACCCAGTACTTC.

The chain carries TRBV5-1 and TRBJ1-4; D not resolved. The CDR3 is 16 residues long. Germline V gene sequence: CDR1 SGHRS, CDR2 YFSETQ. Trimming removed 1 base from V and 2 bases from J, with 12 bases in between. The CDR3 region is CASSLYRGITNEKLFF. CDR3 in DNA: TGCGCCAGCAGCTTGTATCGCGGGATCACTAATGAAAAACTGTTTTTT. Looking up the rest from reference TRBV5-1 and TRBJ1-4 gives the full variable domain: KAGVTQTPRYLIKTRGQQVTLSCSPISGHRSVSWYQQTPGQGLQFLFEYFSETQRNKGNFPGRFSGRQFSNSRSEMNVSTLELGDSALYLCASSLYRGITNEKLFFGSGTQLSVL.

The genes are TRBV4-1 and TRBJ2-1; D call uncertain. Per germline, CDR1 MGHRA and CDR2 YSYEKL. Trimming removed 3 bases from V and 3 bases from J, with 12 bases in between. The CDR3 loop spans 15 amino acids. Here the CDR3 DNA reads TGCGCCAGCAGCCAGGGGTGGAAGGACTACAATGAGCAGTTCTTC. Translation gives CASSQGWKDYNEQFF.

This chain connects TRBV6-1 to TRBJ2-3; D not certain. Germline-derived CDR1 and CDR2 are MNHNS and SASEGT. The CDR3 consists of 14 residues. V was trimmed by 4 bases and J by 1 base, leaving 9 bases between them. The CDR3 DNA follows: TGTGCCAGCAGTGCGTGGGCAGGCACAGATACGCAGTATTTT. Residues: CASSAWAGTDTQYF.

This chain uses TRBV25-1 with TRBJ1-4; D gene ambiguous. Germline values: CDR1 MGHDK, CDR2 SYGVNS. Between the trimmed V and J ends, which lost 7 bases and 8 bases, there was a span of 17 bases. The CDR3 has 14 residues. This CDR3 reads CASTLSRREEKLFF. The CDR3 DNA reads as TGTGCCAGCACCCTGTCCAGGAGGGAAGAAAAACTGTTTTTT.

The chain links TRBV30 to TRBJ2-3; D unclear. The V gene's germline CDR1 is GTSNPN and CDR2 SVGIG (reference sequence). The CDR3 runs 12 residues. Trimming cost V 0 bases and J 4 bases, with 5 bases left between them. The CDR3 spells CAWSVIADTQYF. CDR3 DNA: TGTGCCTGGAGTGTGATAGCAGATACGCAGTATTTT.

In this sample, this clone turned up once. The V call is TRBV23-1, the J call TRBJ1-6, with D maybe TRBD1 (5 bases). TRBV23-1 is reported as an ORF; its role is uncertain. The CDR3 consists of 15 residues. With 6 bases removed from V and 10 bases from J, the gap between germline ends came to 19 bases. CDR3 protein: CASSPPGAEGSPLHF. In DNA, the CDR3 is TGCGCCAGCAGCCCACCTGGGGCCGAGGGGTCACCCCTCCACTTT.

V usage is TRBV9 and J usage is TRBJ1-2, with TRBD1 identical over 9 bases. J was trimmed by 5 bases and V by 3 bases; bases with no gene match: 2. This CDR3 comprises 13 residues. Germline assignment: CDR1 SGDLS and CDR2 YYNGEE. DNA for the CDR3: TGTGCCAGCAGCGCCGGGACAGGGTATGGCTACACCTTC. Amino acids: CASSAGTGYGYTF.

V gene TRBV7-6 combines with J gene TRBJ2-5, with 7 bases identical to TRBD2. V lost 4 bases and J lost 3; bases outside the gene matches: 8. The length of the CDR3 is 15 residues. Per the germline V gene, CDR1 is SGHVS and CDR2 is FNYEAQ. This CDR3 reads CASSSPIGGEETQYF. DNA for the CDR3: TGTGCCAGCAGCTCCCCCATTGGGGGGGAAGAGACCCAGTACTTC.

The chain couples TRBV6-5 to TRBJ1-2, with D unclear. Germline V gene lookup returns CDR1 MNHEY and CDR2 SVGAGI. The V and J ends lost 0 bases and 7 bases respectively, with 12 bases between them. The CDR3 runs 14 residues. The CDR3 protein is CASSYSAGLGGYTF. The CDR3 DNA reads TGTGCCAGCAGTTACTCGGCCGGACTCGGTGGCTACACCTTC.

The V call is TRBV10-3, the J call TRBJ1-6; a weak D match, TRBD1 (6 bases). Germline V gene sequence: CDR1 ENHRY, CDR2 SYGVKD. The CDR3 sequence is 13 residues long. Trimming took 9 bases from V and 3 from J, leaving 9 bases between them. CDR3 DNA sequence: TGTGCCATACGGGACAACTATAATTCACCCCTCCACTTT. Protein sequence: CAIRDNYNSPLHF.

In this sample, this clone turned up once. This sequence joins TRBV19 and TRBJ2-3; D is uncertain. Trimming pared 7 bases from V and 1 base from J, leaving 9 bases between. The germline gives CDR1 LNHDA, CDR2 SQIVND (reference sequence). This CDR3 is built from 13 residues. The CDR3 reads CASKESGTDTQYF. DNA for the CDR3: TGTGCCAGTAAGGAAAGCGGCACAGATACGCAGTATTTT.

This clone appeared a few times. The chain has TRBV19 and TRBJ1-5; 12 bases line up with TRBD1. The CDR3 totals 14 residues. V was clipped by 5 bases and J by 11 bases; unmatched bases: 7. Looked up from germline, CDR1 is LNHDA and CDR2 is SQIVND (reference sequence). In DNA form, the CDR3 reads TGTGCCAGTAGTCCCGGGACAGGGGGCCGAGCCCAGCATTTT. It is translated as CASSPGTGGRAQHF.

The V gene is TRBV27, the J gene TRBJ1-5; D ambiguous. Germline V gene data show CDR1 as MNHEY and CDR2 as SMNVEV (reference sequence). There are 12 residues in the CDR3. CDR3 in DNA: TGTGCATCCTCGACACTAGATCAGCCCCAGCATTTT. Protein sequence: CASSTLDQPQHF.

There are a few counts of this clone. The chain employs TRBV30 and TRBJ1-2, with TRBD1 matching 8 bases. Germline V gene data show CDR1 as GTSNPN and CDR2 as SVGIG (reference sequence). Trimming removed 1 base from V and 11 bases from J; junction bases left unmatched: 3. The CDR3 contains 11 residues. CDR3 sequence reads: CAWSGTGSYTF. The CDR3, as DNA: TGTGCCTGGAGTGGGACAGGGAGTTACACCTTC.

The chain combines TRBV6-1 with TRBJ1-1, with TRBD1 as a possible D gene (6 bases). This CDR3 comprises 13 residues. V gave up 6 bases and J gave up 1 base, with 9 bases separating them. CDR1 and CDR2 (germline): MNHNS, SASEGT. CDR3 coding DNA: TGTGCCAGCAGCTTGGACAGGAACACTGAAGCTTTCTTT. It translates to CASSLDRNTEAFF.

The chain combines TRBV11-2 with TRBJ1-2; D remains unclear. Germline assignment: CDR1 SGHAT and CDR2 FQNNGV. The CDR3 has 14 amino acids. Trimming cost V 5 bases and J 1 base, with 11 bases left between them. The CDR3 reads CASSSSRINYGYTF. For the CDR3, the DNA is TGTGCCAGCAGCAGTTCACGGATTAACTATGGCTACACCTTC.

This clone was found a few times. The V and J genes are TRBV19 and TRBJ1-1; 9 nucleotides match TRBD1. The CDR3 is made up of 15 amino acids. Germline CDR1 LNHDA, CDR2 SQIVND (reference sequence). J lost 3 bases, V lost 6 bases, and 8 bases had no gene match. This CDR3 is CASREHRGLDTEAFF. The CDR3 region has the DNA TGTGCCAGTAGAGAACACAGGGGGCTGGACACTGAAGCTTTCTTT.

Written as DNA, the CDR3 is TGTGCCAGCAAACTCGCAGGCCTCGGCTACACCTTC. Translating gives CASKLAGLGYTF. The chain is built from TRBV6-1 and TRBJ1-2; no clear D. The CDR3 is 12 amino acids. Between the trimmed V and J ends, which lost 7 bases and 8 bases, there was a span of 14 bases. Germline CDR1 reads MNHNS; CDR2 reads SASEGT.

The V call is TRBV5-6, the J call TRBJ1-3; D gene unclear. From germline, CDR1 is SGHDT and CDR2 YYEEEE. The CDR3 has 14 residues. Trimming stripped 3 bases from V and 0 bases from J, with 7 bases between. The CDR3 region is CASSYARSGNTIYF. In nucleotides, the CDR3 is TGTGCCAGCAGCTATGCGCGCTCTGGAAACACCATATATTTT.

This rearrangement joins TRBV23-1 to TRBJ2-7, with D unclear. TRBV23-1 counts as an open reading frame of uncertain function. This CDR3 spans 10 amino acids. The germline V and J ends were trimmed by 8 bases and 3 bases, with 5 bases remaining between them. CDR3 amino acids: CASLFYEQYF. As DNA, the CDR3 is TGCGCCAGCCTTTTCTACGAGCAGTACTTC.

The chain links TRBV9 to TRBJ1-4; tentatively, D is TRBD1 (5 bases). V was shortened by 3 bases and J by 7 bases, with 13 bases between the two germline ends. The V gene's germline CDR1 is SGDLS and CDR2 YYNGEE. The CDR3 has 14 residues. The CDR3 DNA reads as TGTGCCAGCAGCGCCCCAGGGAGTGGTGAAAAACTGTTTTTT. Its translation: CASSAPGSGEKLFF. Full variable domain (missing parts from reference TRBV9 and TRBJ1-4): DSGVTQTPKHLITATGQRVTLRCSPRSGDLSVYWYQQSLDQGLQFLIQYYNGEERAKGNILERFSAQQFPDLHSELNLSSLELGDSALYFCASSAPGSGEKLFFGSGTQLSVL.

This clone was counted between two and nine times. The rearrangement links TRBV7-9 to TRBJ2-3; 7 bases line up with TRBD2. The germline CDR1 and CDR2 sequences are SEHNR and FQNEAQ (reference sequence). The CDR3 loop spans 17 amino acids. V trimming: 4 bases; J trimming: 0 bases; junction bases outside the gene matches: 10. This CDR3 is CASSSLPGLTSTDTQYF. CDR3 sequence (DNA): TGTGCCAGCAGCTCACTACCGGGACTAACTAGCACAGATACGCAGTATTTT.

This chain joins TRBV4-2 and TRBJ1-1, with D unresolved. CDR3 length equals 16 residues. In germline, CDR1 is LGHNA, CDR2 YNFKEQ. Trimming took 2 bases from V and 1 from J, leaving 14 bases between them. The CDR3 DNA reads TGTGCCAGCAGCCAAAGCTATTTCGACACGAACACTGAAGCTTTCTTT. Its translation is CASSQSYFDTNTEAFF.

J is TRBJ1-1 and V is TRBV4-2; D not certain. The CDR3 is made up of 13 amino acids. Trimming left V 3 bases short and J 10 bases short, with 15 bases between. CDR1 is LGHNA, CDR2 YNFKEQ, per germline. This chain's CDR3 is CASSHRGEGVAFF. The CDR3, as DNA: TGTGCCAGCAGCCACCGTGGGGAGGGAGTAGCTTTCTTT.

The rearrangement joins TRBV11-2 to TRBJ2-7; D gene unclear. Germline V gives CDR1 SGHAT, CDR2 FQNNGV. Trimming took off 3 bases at V and 6 bases at J, with 12 bases between the two ends. This CDR3 contains 13 residues. The DNA of the CDR3 is TGTGCCAGCAGCTTCGGTAGTAAAGGCGAGCAGTACTTC. Residues: CASSFGSKGEQYF.

This chain uses TRBV27 with TRBJ2-2; perhaps TRBD2 as D (7 bases). Germline V CDR1 and CDR2: MNHEY, SMNVEV (reference sequence). The V end lost 7 bases, the J end lost 3 bases, and 24 bases lay between the germline ends. CDR3 length: 18 amino acids. CDR3 in amino acids: CASTKRGGQLTHTGELFF. The CDR3 DNA reads as TGTGCCAGCACCAAAAGGGGGGGGCAGCTGACACACACCGGGGAGCTGTTTTTT.

The rearrangement uses TRBV7-9 and TRBJ1-2, with unresolved D. The V end was cut by 1 base, the J end by 6 bases, with 21 bases between. The germline gives CDR1 SEHNR, CDR2 FQNEAQ (reference sequence). This CDR3 region has 17 residues. The CDR3 is CASSLGWRTIEVHGYTF. Written as DNA, the CDR3 is TGTGCCAGCAGCTTAGGGTGGAGGACCATTGAGGTTCATGGCTACACCTTC.

The chain couples TRBV7-2 to TRBJ1-1; D is ambiguous. This CDR3 comprises 14 residues. From germline, CDR1 is SGHTA and CDR2 FQGNSA. V lost 5 bases, J lost 5 bases, and 15 bases lay in between. CDR3 DNA: TGTGCCAGCAGCCTCGGCCGGGGTGGGACTGAAGCTTTCTTT. It specifies CASSLGRGGTEAFF.